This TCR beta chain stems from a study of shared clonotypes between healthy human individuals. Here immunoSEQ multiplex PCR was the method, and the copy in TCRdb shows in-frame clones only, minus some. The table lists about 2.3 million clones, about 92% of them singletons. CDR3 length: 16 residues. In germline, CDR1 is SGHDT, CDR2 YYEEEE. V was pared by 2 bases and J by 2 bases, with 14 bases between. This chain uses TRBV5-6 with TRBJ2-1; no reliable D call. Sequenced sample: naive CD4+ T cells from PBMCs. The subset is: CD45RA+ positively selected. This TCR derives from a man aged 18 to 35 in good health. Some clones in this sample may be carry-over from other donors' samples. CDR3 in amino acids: CASSFSRGYTYNEQFF. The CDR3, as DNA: TGTGCCAGCAGCTTTTCAAGAGGATACACCTACAATGAGCAGTTCTTC. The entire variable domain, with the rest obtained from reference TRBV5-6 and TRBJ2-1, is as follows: DAGVTQSPTHLIKTRGQQVTLRCSPKSGHDTVSWYQQALGQGPQFIFQYYEEEERQRGNFPDRFSGHQFPNYSSELNVNALLLGDSALYLCASSFSRGYTYNEQFFGPGTRLTVL.